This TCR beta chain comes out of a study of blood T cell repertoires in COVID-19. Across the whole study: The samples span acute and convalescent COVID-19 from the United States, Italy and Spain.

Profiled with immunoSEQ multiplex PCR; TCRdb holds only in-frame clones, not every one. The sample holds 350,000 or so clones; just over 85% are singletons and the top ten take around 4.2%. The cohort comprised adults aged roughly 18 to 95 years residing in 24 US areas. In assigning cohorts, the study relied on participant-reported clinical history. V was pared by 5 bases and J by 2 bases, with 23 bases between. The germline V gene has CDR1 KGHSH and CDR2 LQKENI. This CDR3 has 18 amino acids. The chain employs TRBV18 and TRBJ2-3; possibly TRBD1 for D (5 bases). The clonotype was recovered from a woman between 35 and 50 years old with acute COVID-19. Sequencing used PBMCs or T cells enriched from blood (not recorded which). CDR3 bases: TGTGCCAGCTCATCTGGGATAGCAGGGAAGTGGAACACAGATACGCAGTATTTT. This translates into CASSSGIAGKWNTDTQYF.